The 13 T cell receptor beta chains presented below share a single source sample, sequenced in a study of blood T cell repertoires in COVID-19. Profiling relied on immunoSEQ multiplex PCR, and the TCRdb table lists in-frame clones only, not all of them. The sample holds under 35,000 clones, about four fifths seen once. Sequenced material: peripheral blood. Every receptor here comes from an older man with acute or convalescent COVID-19.

This chain uses TRBV6-5 with TRBJ1-1; no reliable D call. The germline V gene has CDR1 MNHEY and CDR2 SVGAGI. Trimming pared 11 bases from V and 1 base from J, leaving 17 bases between. The CDR3 covers 14 residues. DNA of the CDR3: TGTGCCGCCCAAACAGCAGCTGCGAACACTGAAGCTTTCTTT. Encoded protein: CAAQTAAANTEAFF.

V usage is TRBV29-1 and J usage is TRBJ2-1; 7 nucleotides match TRBD1. J gave up 5 bases and V 7 bases, and 8 bases lay outside the gene matches. Germline CDR1 and CDR2: SQVTM and ANQGSEA. The CDR3 is 13 residues long. CDR3 DNA sequence: TGCAGCGCTGCTTGGACAGGTAACAATGAGCAGTTCTTC. Translating it yields CSAAWTGNNEQFF.

The chain joins TRBV10-3 to TRBJ2-1, with 9 bases matching TRBD2. Looked up from germline, CDR1 is ENHRY and CDR2 is SYGVKD. The J segment lost 4 bases and the V segment lost 4 bases, leaving 11 bases of the junction unmatched. The CDR3 spans 17 residues. The CDR3 sequence: CAISVGGQTSGYNEQFF. The CDR3 coding sequence is TGTGCCATCAGTGTGGGGGGACAGACTAGCGGATACAATGAGCAGTTCTTC.

This chain connects TRBV6-2 or TRBV6-3 to TRBJ1-5; 8 positions match TRBD1. Germline CDR1 reads MNHEY; CDR2 reads SVGEGT. The CDR3 totals 16 residues. The V segment lost 5 bases and the J segment 5 bases; nucleotides outside the gene matches: 11. CDR3 coding DNA: TGTGCCAGCAGTCCCCCCCGAGGCAGGGGGCATCAGCCCCAGCATTTT. Translated, it gives CASSPPRGRGHQPQHF.

This rearrangement joins TRBV3-1 (or the pseudogene TRBV3-2) to TRBJ1-1; D unresolved. CDR3 length: 14 residues. V shed 1 base and J shed 4 bases, with 10 bases lying between them. In germline, CDR1 is LGHDT, CDR2 YNNKEL (reference sequence). For the CDR3, the DNA is TGTGCCAGCAGCCAAGTGAGCGGGAGCACTGAAGCTTTCTTT. The encoded protein is CASSQVSGSTEAFF.

This rearrangement joins TRBV24-1 to TRBJ2-1; 9 positions agree with TRBD2. V lost 5 bases, J lost 8 bases, and 9 bases stayed unmatched. The CDR3 covers 15 residues. The germline gives CDR1 KGHDR, CDR2 SFDVKD. In DNA, the CDR3 is TGTGCCACCAGTGGGTCGAGCGGGGGGATCGATGAGCAGTTCTTC. Its translation is CATSGSSGGIDEQFF.

The chain recombines TRBV7-3 with TRBJ2-4; weak D call: TRBD1 (6 bases). This CDR3 is built from 13 residues. Looked up from germline, CDR1 is SGHTA and CDR2 is FQGTGA. Trimming removed 0 bases from V and 8 bases from J, with 8 bases in between. The CDR3 here is CASSLTRQDIQYF. The CDR3 DNA is TGTGCCAGCAGCTTAACGCGACAGGACATTCAGTACTTC.

This chain uses TRBV24-1 with TRBJ2-1; the match to TRBD2 covers 14 bases. The germline gives CDR1 KGHDR, CDR2 SFDVKD. The CDR3 is made up of 17 amino acids. With V trimmed by 4 bases and J by 7 bases, 8 bases remained unmatched. The CDR3 is CATSDPGTSGRRNEQFF. The CDR3 bases are TGTGCCACCAGTGACCCCGGGACTAGCGGGAGACGTAATGAGCAGTTCTTC.

In its sample, this clone was seen once. An end of the junction does not agree with germline; a read error may underlie this. The V and J genes are TRBV5-1 and TRBJ1-4; D is unclear. The CDR3 length is 14 residues. From germline, CDR1 is SGHRS and CDR2 YFSETQ. DNA for the CDR3: TGCGCCAGTAGCTACCAAGAGGGTCCGGAAAAACTGTTTTTT. Amino acid sequence: CASSYQEGPEKLFF.

This sequence joins TRBV28 and TRBJ2-1, with 7 bases that match TRBD2. Germline CDR1 reads MDHEN; CDR2 reads SYDVKM. This CDR3 has 13 amino acids. V shed 6 bases and J 7 bases; nucleotides not matched to a gene: 6. In DNA form, the CDR3 reads TGTGCCAGCAGGGCCCCGGGGGGAAATGAGCAGTTCTTC. Protein: CASRAPGGNEQFF. The whole variable domain, remainder taken from reference TRBV28 and TRBJ2-1, is DVKVTQSSRYLVKRTGEKVFLECVQDMDHENMFWYRQDPGLGLRLIYFSYDVKMKEKGDIPEGYSVSREKKERFSLILESASTNQTSMYLCASRAPGGNEQFFGPGTRLTVL.

The rearrangement uses TRBV6-5 and TRBJ1-1; 10 bases are a match to TRBD1. V dropped 4 bases and J dropped 3; count of bases not matched to a gene: 8. Germline V gene lookup returns CDR1 MNHEY and CDR2 SVGAGI. This CDR3 has 16 amino acids. The CDR3 is CASSFPPDRGDTEAFF. As DNA, the CDR3 is TGTGCCAGCAGTTTCCCACCGGACAGGGGGGACACTGAAGCTTTCTTT.

This clone was recorded once. V is TRBV3-1 (or the pseudogene TRBV3-2) and J is TRBJ2-4; the D is unclear. The CDR3 is made up of 15 amino acids. Trimming took 4 bases from V and 3 from J, leaving 13 bases between them. Looked up from germline, CDR1 is LGHDT and CDR2 is YNNKEL (reference sequence). The CDR3 spells CASSPPFVCKNIQYF. The CDR3 coding sequence is TGTGCCAGCAGCCCCCCCTTTGTGTGCAAAAACATTCAGTACTTC.

The chain employs TRBV7-9 and TRBJ1-1; maybe TRBD1 (5 bases). Germline CDR1 and CDR2: SEHNR and FQNEAQ (reference sequence). CDR3 length equals 11 residues. Deletions cut 5 bases from V and 11 bases from J, with 12 bases between. The CDR3 sequence is CASSASGEAFF. CDR3 DNA: TGTGCCAGCAGCGCCTCGGGGGAGGCTTTCTTT.